This T cell receptor (beta chain) was observed in a study of blood T cell repertoires in COVID-19. CDR1 is MNHGY, CDR2 SAAAGT, per germline. This CDR3 has 16 amino acids. Trimming stripped 5 bases from V and 7 bases from J, with 20 bases between. Grouping used clinical history reported by participants in a survey and questionnaire. Repertoires were generated with immunoSEQ multiplex PCR, while TCRdb's copy carries only in-frame clones and drops some. The sample contains roughly 200,000 clones, approximately 85% of which appear only once. This TCR was recovered from a man aged 35 to 55 with acute COVID-19. The V gene is TRBV6-8, the J gene TRBJ2-2, with D perhaps matching TRBD1 (7 bases). The source material was PBMCs or T cells enriched from blood (not recorded which). As DNA, the CDR3 is TGTGCCAGCAGTGCAGGGGGACCGGGGGTAAGCGGGGAGCTGTTTTTT. This encodes CASSAGGPGVSGELFF.